Listed here are 18 T cell receptor beta chains from one sample, sequenced in a study of T cell repertoires in cytomegalovirus infection. For these TCRs, the target antigens are not known. MiXCR, run by TCRdb on the reads, gives a single entry per CDR3 protein. The repertoire holds some 940,000 distinct CDR3 sequences, with roughly 31% as singletons. The source material was cultured CD8+ T cells from PBMCs, sampled from culture after CMV antigen stimulation. The receptor source for this set is a human donor in good health (CMV status not recorded). Some clones in this sample may be carry-over from other donors' samples.

The rearrangement links TRBV28 to TRBJ2-7; D is possibly TRBD1 (7 bases). The germline gives CDR1 MDHEN, CDR2 SYDVKM. This CDR3 comprises 17 residues. Trimming left V 5 bases short and J 2 bases short, with 22 bases between. The CDR3 DNA follows: TGTGCCAGCAGTCCCTTAAGCCAGACAGGGAGGACCTACGAGCAGTACGTC. This encodes CASSPLSQTGRTYEQYV.

On this clonotype itself: The junction and the germline gene differ at one end; a read error may be behind it. This chain uses TRBV7-6 with TRBJ1-5; D is ambiguous. CDR1 SGHVS and CDR2 FNYEAQ come from the germline V gene. This CDR3 spans 15 amino acids. The CDR3, as DNA: TGTGTCAGCAGCTTGGGGAGTGCCCGGCGGGAGCCCCAGCATTTT. It specifies CVSSLGSARREPQHF.

This sequence joins TRBV28 and TRBJ1-1; D perhaps matches TRBD1 (6 bases). Germline-derived CDR1 and CDR2 are MDHEN and SYDVKM. Trimming left V 6 bases short and J 0 bases short, with 14 bases between. The CDR3 length is 15 residues. CDR3 region: CASRRGGPVNTEAFF. The CDR3 DNA sequence: TGTGCCAGCAGGCGAGGGGGACCCGTGAACACTGAAGCTTTCTTT.

In its sample, this clonotype was seen once. The chain joins TRBV6-2 or TRBV6-3 to TRBJ2-3; D not certain. The CDR3 is 14 residues long. Trimming stripped 1 base from V and 3 bases from J, with 8 bases between. Germline V gene data show CDR1 as MNHEY and CDR2 as SVGEGT. The CDR3 DNA is TGTGCCAGCAGTTACTTATTGGGAACAGATACGCAGTATTTT. Translation gives CASSYLLGTDTQYF.

In this sample, this clonotype turned up a few times. The rearrangement joins TRBV7-9 to TRBJ2-3; 11 nucleotides agree with TRBD1. This CDR3 has 14 amino acids. The V and J ends lost 6 bases and 7 bases, in that order; junction bases with no gene match: 6. Germline assignment: CDR1 SEHNR and CDR2 FQNEAQ (reference sequence). In DNA form, the CDR3 reads TGTGCCAGCAGTGGACAGGGGGCGCAAAATACGCAGTATTTT. It encodes CASSGQGAQNTQYF. Full variable domain (remainder filled in from reference TRBV7-9 and TRBJ2-3): DTGVSQNPRHKITKRGQNVTFRCDPISEHNRLYWYRQTLGQGPEFLTYFQNEAQLEKSRLLSDRFSAERPKGSFSTLEIQRTEQGDSAMYLCASSGQGAQNTQYFGPGTRLTVL.

This chain links TRBV4-1 with TRBJ2-7, with a tentative D call TRBD1 (6 bases). This CDR3 is 14 amino acids long. From germline, CDR1 is MGHRA and CDR2 YSYEKL. The germline V and J ends were trimmed by 0 bases and 3 bases, with 9 bases remaining between them. CDR3 in DNA: TGCGCCAGCAGCCAAGATAAGGACAGCTACGAGCAGTACTTC. Amino acid sequence: CASSQDKDSYEQYF.

The chain carries TRBV7-9 and TRBJ2-5; D is unresolved. This CDR3 is 15 amino acids long. Trimming shortened V by 5 bases and J by 3 bases, and 16 bases separated the two germline ends. Germline V gives CDR1 SEHNR, CDR2 FQNEAQ (reference sequence). This CDR3 is CASSPWTEIKETQYF. The CDR3 bases are TGTGCCAGCAGCCCCTGGACCGAAATTAAAGAGACCCAGTACTTC.

This clonotype was seen a handful of times. The chain recombines TRBV15 with TRBJ1-3; D call uncertain. Germline-derived CDR1 and CDR2 are LNHNV and YYDKDF (reference sequence). Trimming left V 2 bases short and J 1 base short, with 3 bases between. This CDR3 is 13 amino acids long. This CDR3 is CATSRSSGNTIYF. The CDR3 DNA sequence: TGTGCCACCAGCAGAAGTTCTGGAAACACCATATATTTT.

This chain connects TRBV2 to TRBJ2-6; TRBD1 matches 7 bases. V lost 3 bases, J lost 0 bases, and 11 bases stayed unmatched. The germline gives CDR1 SNHLY, CDR2 FYNNEI. The CDR3 is 19 residues long. CDR3: CASSDPSGTDLSGANVLTF. The CDR3 DNA reads as TGTGCCAGCAGTGACCCCTCCGGGACAGACCTCTCTGGGGCCAACGTCCTGACTTTC.

This clonotype showed up many times. The chain is built from TRBV6-1 and TRBJ1-2, with 9 bases aligning to TRBD1. The J segment lost 4 bases and the V segment lost 5 bases, leaving 11 bases of the junction unmatched. The CDR3 sequence is 16 residues long. Germline values: CDR1 MNHNS, CDR2 SASEGT. The CDR3 DNA sequence: TGTGCCAGCAGTACCACCGGGACAGGGCGCTTCTATGGCTACACCTTC. Translating gives CASSTTGTGRFYGYTF.

The chain uses TRBV7-9 and TRBJ2-5; D not certain. Germline CDR1 and CDR2: SEHNR and FQNEAQ (reference sequence). V lost 4 bases to trimming and J lost 9 bases, with 9 bases between them. The CDR3 is 11 amino acids. As DNA, the CDR3 is TGTGCCAGCAGCTCGGGCAAGCCCCAGTACTTC. This codes for CASSSGKPQYF.

This clonotype was seen many times. This chain uses TRBV7-2 with TRBJ2-3, with TRBD2 matching 9 bases. The trim removed 3 bases at V and 2 bases at J, leaving 6 bases unmatched. This CDR3 spans 16 amino acids. Germline V lookup: CDR1 SGHTA, CDR2 FQGNSA. In DNA, the CDR3 is TGTGCCAGCAGCTTGGTGCGGGGGGGCTACACAGATACGCAGTATTTT. It is translated as CASSLVRGGYTDTQYF.

This clonotype was picked up a small number of times. The chain uses TRBV10-3 and TRBJ1-5; D is unresolved. The germline V gene encodes CDR1 ENHRY and CDR2 SYGVKD. This CDR3 comprises 15 residues. The V end lost 3 bases, the J end lost 2 bases, and 11 bases lay between the germline ends. This CDR3 reads CAISDPPVGNQPQHF. The CDR3 DNA follows: TGTGCCATCAGTGACCCACCGGTTGGCAATCAGCCCCAGCATTTT.

Ten or more counts support this clonotype. J is TRBJ2-5 and V is TRBV12-3 or TRBV12-4; 14 bases fit TRBD2. CDR3 length: 16 residues. Trimming removed 5 bases from V and 4 bases from J; junction bases left unmatched: 6. The CDR3 reads CASSSRTSGGLETQYF. CDR3 DNA: TGTGCCAGCAGTAGCAGGACTAGCGGGGGGCTAGAGACCCAGTACTTC.

CDR3 nucleotide sequence: TGTGCTAGTGGTTTCACAACCGAACTCAGGAACACTGAAGCTTTCTTT. Its protein product is CASGFTTELRNTEAFF. The genes are TRBV12-5 and TRBJ1-1; D uncertain. Germline lookup yields CDR1 LGHNT and CDR2 FRNRAP. The CDR3 is made up of 16 amino acids. V was shortened by 3 bases and J by 1 base, with 15 bases between the two germline ends.

Many counts were recorded for this clonotype. The chain carries TRBV12-3 or TRBV12-4 and TRBJ1-1; unclear D gene. Between the trimmed V and J ends, which lost 2 bases and 2 bases, there was a span of 9 bases. This CDR3 is 14 amino acids long. CDR3: CASSLNSLNTEAFF. The CDR3 nucleotides read TGTGCCAGCAGTTTAAACAGCCTAAACACTGAAGCTTTCTTT.

The gene calls are TRBV7-9 and TRBJ2-4; 8 positions match TRBD1. V lost 0 bases and J lost 8; bases outside the gene matches: 6. CDR1 and CDR2 from the germline V gene are SEHNR and FQNEAQ (reference sequence). The CDR3 consists of 15 residues. This CDR3 is CASSLARQGFDIQYF. Here the CDR3 DNA reads TGTGCCAGCAGCTTAGCCCGACAGGGGTTTGACATTCAGTACTTC.

The table lists this clonotype with many counts. This rearrangement joins TRBV7-3 to TRBJ2-7; no definite D call. The CDR3 runs 14 residues. V lost 2 bases, J lost 4 bases, and 12 bases lay in between. Per the germline V gene, CDR1 is SGHTA and CDR2 is FQGTGA. CDR3 region: CASSLLSLNYEQYV. In DNA form, the CDR3 reads TGTGCCAGCAGCTTACTCAGTCTCAATTACGAGCAGTACGTC.